These T cell receptor beta chains were read from a single sample in a study of CD8+CD57+ T cells in acquired aplastic anemia. TCRdb used MiXCR to reprocess the reads, holding one entry per CDR3 protein. The table has approximately 180,000 distinct CDR3 sequences, 55% to 65% seen once; the top ten hold roughly 43%. Sequencing was done on a sample of sorted CD4+, CD8+, or CD8+CD57+ T cells (not recorded which) from PBMCs. These receptors all stem from a human donor with aplastic anemia. The CDR3 runs from the conserved cysteine through the conserved F or W. The D gene is left open where the match is weak. The size entry is marked missing in some rows and otherwise reads once, few, many or a size class.

v_call	j_call	d_call	clone_size	cdr3_length	cdr3_aa	cdr3_nt
TRBV9	TRBJ2-5	TRBD2	.	14	CASSAGTIKETQYF	TGTGCCAGCAGCGCCGGGACTATTAAAGAGACCCAGTACTTC
TRBV5-1	TRBJ1-6	.	many	16	CASSSDSPSYNSPLHF	TGCGCCAGCAGCTCGGACAGCCCTTCGTATAATTCACCCCTCCACTTT
TRBV5-6	TRBJ2-1	TRBD1	many	14	CASSFEDRVREQFF	TGTGCCAGCAGCTTTGAGGACAGGGTGAGGGAGCAGTTCTTC
TRBV7-9	TRBJ1-2	.	.	15	CASSLYYDRRYGYTF	TGTGCCAGCAGCTTATACTACGACAGGCGGTATGGCTACACCTTC
TRBV7-6	TRBJ2-7	.	many	13	CASSLAKGSEQYF	TGTGCCAGCAGCTTAGCTAAGGGTTCCGAGCAGTACTTC
TRBV9	TRBJ2-2	.	.	13	CASSEGGPGELFF	TGTGCCAGCAGCGAGGGGGGTCCCGGGGAGCTGTTTTTT
TRBV2	TRBJ2-7	.	many	11	CASRSSYEQYF	TGTGCCAGCCGTAGCTCCTACGAGCAGTACTTC
TRBV5-5	TRBJ1-6	.	.	15	CASSGGRDTDSPLHF	TGTGCCAGCAGCGGGGGTAGGGACACCGATTCACCCCTCCACTTT
TRBV10-3	TRBJ2-3	.	.	16	CAISEYLSQGTDTQYF	TGTGCCATCAGTGAGTACCTGTCTCAAGGCACAGATACGCAGTATTTT
TRBV5-5	TRBJ1-2	TRBD1	.	14	CASSFWSGGDGYTF	TGTGCCAGCAGCTTTTGGTCAGGGGGGGATGGCTACACCTTC
TRBV20-1	TRBJ1-2	.	.	11	CSAKQYYGYTF	TGCAGTGCTAAACAGTACTATGGCTACACCTTC
TRBV5-1	TRBJ2-5	.	.	15	CASSLAGQAQETQYF	TGCGCCAGCAGCTTAGCGGGACAGGCCCAAGAGACCCAGTACTTC
TRBV15	TRBJ2-2	.	.	15	CATSRVGLAVGELFF	TGTGCCACCAGCAGAGTAGGGCTAGCAGTTGGGGAGCTGTTTTTT
TRBV7-9	TRBJ1-5	.	.	15	CASSPGGGANQPQHF	TGTGCCAGCAGCCCCGGGGGAGGGGCGAATCAGCCCCAGCATTTT
TRBV10-1	TRBJ2-7	TRBD2	.	15	CASRHALAGGHEQYF	TGCGCCAGCAGGCACGCACTAGCGGGAGGGCACGAGCAGTACTTC
TRBV6-5	TRBJ1-6	.	.	13	CAILDGYNTPLHF	TGTGCCATCCTGGACGGGTATAATACACCCCTCCACTTT
TRBV19	TRBJ2-3	.	.	14	CASSILGGPDTQYF	TGTGCCAGTAGCATTTTGGGGGGCCCAGATACGCAGTATTTT
TRBV7-9	TRBJ1-1	.	many	12	CASSSPGTEAFF	TGTGCCAGCAGCTCCCCCGGCACTGAAGCTTTCTTT
TRBV20-1	TRBJ1-6	TRBD1	.	14	CSDLRDREISPLHF	TGCAGTGACCTCCGGGACAGGGAAATTTCACCCCTCCACTTT
TRBV5-4	TRBJ2-1	.	.	14	CASSLEGMGREQFF	TGTGCCAGCAGCTTGGAAGGTATGGGGAGGGAGCAGTTCTTC
TRBV13	TRBJ2-4	.	.	16	CASSLGPRGAKNIQYF	TGTGCCAGCAGCTTAGGCCCTCGGGGTGCCAAAAACATTCAGTACTTC
TRBV7-9	TRBJ2-7	.	.	14	CASSLLEGTHEQYF	TGTGCCAGCAGCTTACTGGAGGGGACTCACGAGCAGTACTTC
TRBV9	TRBJ2-5	.	.	15	CASSVEVRVGETQYF	TGTGCCAGCAGCGTAGAAGTCCGGGTGGGAGAGACCCAGTACTTC
TRBV19	TRBJ2-7	TRBD2	once	16	CASSIGSGTEFHEQYF	TGTGCCAGTAGTATTGGAAGCGGGACTGAATTCCACGAGCAGTACTTC
TRBV10-3	TRBJ1-6	.	.	13	CALREETGSPLHF	TGTGCCCTACGGGAGGAGACAGGTTCACCCCTCCACTTT
TRBV7-9	TRBJ1-1	.	many	18	CASRPPVPTRISNTEAFF	TGTGCCAGCAGACCGCCCGTTCCGACACGGATCTCGAACACTGAAGCTTTCTTT
TRBV24-1	TRBJ2-7	TRBD1	.	16	CATSDGDSPHSYEQYF	TGTGCCACCAGTGATGGGGACAGCCCCCACTCCTACGAGCAGTACTTC
TRBV7-9	TRBJ1-2	.	.	14	CASRGEGFDYGYTF	TGTGCCAGCAGGGGAGAGGGCTTTGACTATGGCTACACCTTC
TRBV4-1	TRBJ2-7	TRBD1	.	15	CASSQAPGQGSEQYF	TGCGCCAGCAGCCAAGCACCGGGACAGGGCAGCGAGCAGTACTTC
TRBV20-1	TRBJ2-1	.	.	14	CSARTAFTPDEQFF	TGCAGTGCTAGAACCGCCTTTACGCCCGATGAGCAGTTCTTC
TRBV15	TRBJ2-1	.	.	15	CATVLWDGTYNEQFF	TGTGCCACCGTTTTATGGGACGGAACTTACAATGAGCAGTTCTTC
TRBV7-2	TRBJ1-1	.	.	10	CASRGREAFF	TGTGCCAGCAGGGGGAGAGAAGCTTTCTTT
TRBV19	TRBJ1-2	.	.	12	CAWRELTRRYTF	TGTGCCTGGAGGGAGCTTACGCGTCGCTACACCTTC